This T cell receptor beta chain was sequenced in a study of Graves' ophthalmopathy and Graves' hyperthyroidism. Study-level background: Calling hyperthyroidism stable required that no ophthalmopathy show up within 18 months of follow-up.

Recruitment covered hyperthyroidism patients aged 18 to 65 whose new diagnosis was of under 2 months' duration. CDR3 length: 14 amino acids. Germline loops: CDR1 MGHRA, CDR2 YSYEKL. V was cut by 3 bases and J by 4 bases, with 13 bases left in between. This clonotype showed up many times. The sequenced template was RNA, covering the TCR beta CDR3 region. HTBI primers served in a first-round RT-PCR, which a second-round multiplex PCR followed. TCRdb reanalysed the multiplex PCR reads using MiXCR and keeps one entry per CDR3 protein. The table records roughly 600,000 distinct CDR3 sequences, about 40% of them present only once.

This receptor was identified in an adult man with Graves' hyperthyroidism. Sequencing was performed on peripheral blood or thyroid tissue (not recorded which). The chain combines TRBV4-1 with TRBJ2-7; D is possibly TRBD1 (6 bases). CDR3: CASSHHPDSYEQYF. DNA of the CDR3: TGCGCCAGCAGCCACCACCCGGACAGTTACGAGCAGTACTTC.